Listed here are 16 T cell receptor beta chains from one sample, sequenced in a study of radiation and T cells in renal cell carcinoma. Some clones are missing from TCRdb's copy, which holds only in-frame ones; the method was immunoSEQ multiplex PCR. This sample carries tens of thousands of clones, 75% to 85% of them seen once, and the ten largest clones take about 30%. Time point of the sample: blood 2 weeks post-SBRT. Indicated treatment: 15 Gy SBRT to primary tumor, nephrectomy 4 weeks later. Sequencing was performed on blood, taken from a patient whose treatment included radiotherapy and nephrectomy. These receptors all come from a woman between 65 and 79 years old with renal cell carcinoma.

V gene TRBV27 combines with J gene TRBJ2-5; possibly TRBD1 or TRBD2 for D (5 bases each). The CDR3 sequence is 17 residues long. Germline CDR1 is MNHEY and CDR2 is SMNVEV (reference sequence). Trimming removed 1 base at V and 1 base at J, with 16 bases between. CDR3 coding DNA: TGTGCCAGCAGTTTATGGCCAATCCGGGACCTCCAAGAGACCCAGTACTTC. It encodes CASSLWPIRDLQETQYF.

This sequence joins TRBV10-1 and TRBJ1-1, with no clear D. V was shortened by 4 bases and J by 2 bases, with 8 bases between the two germline ends. CDR3 length equals 13 residues. CDR1 and CDR2 from the germline V gene are WNHNN and SYGVQD (reference sequence). The CDR3 DNA follows: TGCGCCAGCAGTGTTAAGGTCAACACTGAAGCTTTCTTT. Its protein is CASSVKVNTEAFF.

The V gene is TRBV19, the J gene TRBJ2-5; D perhaps matches TRBD1 (5 bases). Trimming pared 2 bases from V and 7 bases from J, leaving 11 bases between. The CDR3 contains 13 residues. Germline CDR1 reads LNHDA; CDR2 reads SQIVND (reference sequence). Written as DNA, the CDR3 is TGTGCCAGTAGTATATCAGGGCGCACGACCCAGTACTTC. This gives the protein CASSISGRTTQYF.

V gene TRBV5-4 combines with J gene TRBJ2-2; D tentatively fits TRBD1 or TRBD2 (5 bases each). Germline lookup yields CDR1 SGHNT and CDR2 YYREEE (reference sequence). CDR3 length equals 14 residues. V lost 4 bases and J lost 4, with 11 bases in between. For the CDR3, the DNA is TGTGCCAGCAGCCTTCAAGGGACCACCGGGGAGCTGTTTTTT. The encoded protein is CASSLQGTTGELFF.

The rearrangement uses TRBV5-4 and TRBJ2-1, with a tentative D call TRBD2 (7 bases). CDR1 is SGHNT, CDR2 YYREEE, per germline (reference sequence). The CDR3 extends over 15 amino acids. V lost 2 bases and J 0 bases, leaving 9 bases between the germline ends. The CDR3 bases are TGTGCCAGCAGCTTAGGGGGGGGCTCCTACAATGAGCAGTTCTTC. Translated, it gives CASSLGGGSYNEQFF.

This rearrangement joins TRBV2 to TRBJ2-1; no firm D call. Germline V gene lookup returns CDR1 SNHLY and CDR2 FYNNEI. V was clipped by 3 bases and J by 2 bases, with 8 bases between them. The CDR3 spans 14 residues. Here the CDR3 reads CASSDWQPYNEQFF. The CDR3 DNA follows: TGTGCCAGCAGTGATTGGCAACCCTACAATGAGCAGTTCTTC.

This clone was seen a handful of times. V and J are TRBV6-6 and TRBJ1-2, with no clear D. The CDR3 is made up of 13 amino acids. V lost 6 bases and J 1 base, leaving 9 bases between the germline ends. Germline CDR1 reads MNHNY; CDR2 reads SVGAGI (reference sequence). The CDR3 coding sequence is TGTGCCAGCAGCCCGGGTCTTAACTATGGCTACACCTTC. Protein sequence: CASSPGLNYGYTF.

This chain joins TRBV5-4 and TRBJ2-3, with unresolved D. Germline V gene data show CDR1 as SGHNT and CDR2 as YYREEE (reference sequence). Trimming left V 1 base short and J 4 bases short, with 4 bases between. The CDR3 runs to 12 residues. The CDR3, as DNA: TGTGCCAGCAGCTTGTACCCAGATACGCAGTATTTT. Amino acids: CASSLYPDTQYF.

About this clone itself: Distinct nucleotide sequences in the sample also encode this CDR3. The rearrangement joins TRBV19 to TRBJ2-3, with 7 bases that match TRBD2. V lost 0 bases and J lost 0; bases outside the gene matches: 6. The germline gives CDR1 LNHDA, CDR2 SQIVND (reference sequence). This CDR3 region has 17 residues. In DNA form, the CDR3 reads TGTGCCAGTAGTATAGACAAATTTAGCGGGAGCACAGATACGCAGTATTTT. Its protein is CASSIDKFSGSTDTQYF.

The chain links TRBV5-1 to TRBJ2-3, with a weak D call TRBD2 (6 bases). This CDR3 spans 15 amino acids. Per the germline V gene, CDR1 is SGHRS and CDR2 is YFSETQ. Trimming took off 7 bases at V and 4 bases at J, with 19 bases between the two ends. Here the CDR3 DNA reads TGCGCCAGCCGACCGGGTGCGGGGCCTGCAGATACGCAGTATTTT. It encodes CASRPGAGPADTQYF.

The rearrangement uses TRBV27 and TRBJ2-5; maybe TRBD2 (6 bases). Trimming shortened V by 6 bases and J by 7 bases, and 12 bases separated the two germline ends. CDR1 and CDR2 from the germline V gene are MNHEY and SMNVEV (reference sequence). CDR3 length: 12 amino acids. CDR3 in amino acids: CASSPGVGTQYF. The CDR3 DNA reads TGTGCCAGCAGCCCGGGGGTAGGGACCCAGTACTTC.

The chain combines TRBV7-6 with TRBJ1-4; 9 nucleotides align to TRBD1. The CDR3 contains 13 residues. The germline V gene has CDR1 SGHVS and CDR2 FNYEAQ. With 8 bases clipped from V and 7 bases from J, the junction kept 5 bases outside the gene matches. CDR3 in DNA: TGTGCCAGCTCAGAGGGACAGGGTGAAAAACTGTTTTTT. Protein sequence: CASSEGQGEKLFF.

The chain has TRBV11-2 and TRBJ2-7, with D perhaps TRBD1 or TRBD2 (6 bases each). V lost 2 bases and J 2 bases, leaving 16 bases between the germline ends. This CDR3 has 16 residues. Germline V gene sequence: CDR1 SGHAT, CDR2 FQNNGV. The CDR3 DNA reads as TGTGCCAGCAGCTTAAGTGGAGGGGGTCTTCCCTACGAGCAGTACTTC. Translated, it gives CASSLSGGGLPYEQYF.

The V call is TRBV5-1, the J call TRBJ2-3; D may be TRBD1 or TRBD2 (5 bases each). The CDR3 runs to 15 residues. Germline CDR1 and CDR2: SGHRS and YFSETQ. V shed 5 bases and J shed 1 base, with 14 bases lying between them. The DNA for the CDR3 is TGCGCCAGCAGACCTCCCGGGACGGGCACAGATACGCAGTATTTT. Translation: CASRPPGTGTDTQYF. Full variable domain (outside the CDR3, taken from reference TRBV5-1 and TRBJ2-3): KAGVTQTPRYLIKTRGQQVTLSCSPISGHRSVSWYQQTPGQGLQFLFEYFSETQRNKGNFPGRFSGRQFSNSRSEMNVSTLELGDSALYLCASRPPGTGTDTQYFGPGTRLTVL.

The V call is TRBV2, the J call TRBJ1-5; D gene ambiguous. V lost 1 base and J 2 bases, leaving 12 bases between the germline ends. This CDR3 contains 16 residues. Germline CDR1 SNHLY, CDR2 FYNNEI. CDR3 in DNA: TGTGCCAGCAGTGAAGAGGCACCGGCTGGCAATCAGCCCCAGCATTTT. Translation: CASSEEAPAGNQPQHF.

The rearrangement joins TRBV10-3 to TRBJ2-2; D not resolved. V lost 6 bases and J 0 bases, leaving 8 bases between the germline ends. The CDR3 runs 14 residues. Germline CDR1 and CDR2: ENHRY and SYGVKD. This CDR3 is CAIRLGPNTGELFF. In DNA form, the CDR3 reads TGTGCCATCAGGCTGGGCCCGAACACCGGGGAGCTGTTTTTT.